This TCR beta chain derives from a study of Graves' ophthalmopathy and Graves' hyperthyroidism. The study amplified TCR beta CDR3 regions using RNA transcripts. The first-round RT-PCR employed HTBI primers together with the Qiagen OneStep RT-PCR kit. A multiplex PCR was then performed as the second round. TCRdb re-analysed the multiplex PCR reads in MiXCR, keeping a single row per CDR3 protein. Here the sample spans about 740,000 distinct CDR3 sequences, about 44% being singletons. Trimming pared 6 bases from V and 5 bases from J, leaving 16 bases between. This CDR3 comprises 13 residues. Germline V gene lookup returns CDR1 DFQATT and CDR2 SNEGSKA (reference sequence).

The TCR comes from an adult man with Graves' ophthalmopathy. Input material: peripheral blood. The chain carries TRBV20-1 and TRBJ1-1, with a possible D match to TRBD1 (5 bases). The CDR3 bases are TGCAGTGCCCAAGGGGTGGTTGGGACTGAAGCTTTCTTT. It specifies CSAQGVVGTEAFF.